The 14 T cell receptor beta chains below were found in one sample sequenced in a study of T cell clusters in autoimmune cytopenias. Approximately 36,000 genome equivalents of blood DNA were amplified for TRB. Multiplex touch-down PCR amplified TRB using TRB-A and TRB-B pools in one tube. No DNA is given; TCRdb re-called the multiplex PCR reads and lists each CDR3 protein once. The table for this sample gives roughly 9,500 distinct CDR3 sequences. Material for sequencing was peripheral blood. Source of these receptors: a human donor with an autoimmune cytopenia or autoimmune hepatitis (not recorded which).

The V and J genes are TRBV27 and TRBJ1-2; the TRBD1 assignment by TCRdb is unverifiable without DNA. The germline V gene has CDR1 MNHEY and CDR2 SMNVEV (reference sequence). The CDR3 loop spans 14 amino acids. This chain's CDR3 is CASSSRTGDYGYTF.

According to its frequency, this clonotype is medium-sized. The V and J genes are TRBV6-5 and TRBJ1-5. The germline gives CDR1 MNHEY, CDR2 SVGAGI. This CDR3 is built from 14 residues. CDR3 residues: CASSYSGLDQPQHF.

This clonotype is medium-sized by frequency. The genes are TRBV19 and TRBJ1-5; checking the TCRdb D call of TRBD1 is not possible without DNA. The CDR3 runs 12 residues. Germline V gene data show CDR1 as LNHDA and CDR2 as SQIVND (reference sequence). CDR3 sequence: CATSTGDQPQHF.

This clonotype ranks as medium-sized in terms of frequency. The chain is built from TRBV29-1 and TRBJ2-2; the D call from TCRdb, TRBD1, cannot be confirmed without DNA. Germline V gene sequence: CDR1 SQVTM, CDR2 ANQGSEA. The CDR3 loop spans 14 amino acids. The CDR3 sequence is CSVETGEATGELFF.

Judged by frequency, this clonotype is medium-sized. V usage is TRBV19 and J usage is TRBJ2-7; the D call from TCRdb, TRBD2, cannot be confirmed without DNA. The length of the CDR3 is 15 residues. Looked up from germline, CDR1 is LNHDA and CDR2 is SQIVND (reference sequence). CDR3 residues: CASSIASSGTGKQYF.

The V and J genes are TRBV7-6 and TRBJ1-5. Per germline, CDR1 SGHVS and CDR2 FNYEAQ. The CDR3 runs to 13 residues. This CDR3 reads CASSLDPDQPQHF.

The chain carries TRBV20-1 and TRBJ2-5; TCRdb selects TRBD2, and the lack of DNA leaves this call unchecked. This CDR3 region has 12 residues. CDR1 and CDR2 (germline): DFQATT, SNEGSKA (reference sequence). CDR3 sequence reads: CSASGSQETQYF.

According to its frequency, this clonotype is medium-sized. V and J are TRBV6-5 and TRBJ1-5; TCRdb calls TRBD1, which cannot be checked without DNA. Germline CDR1 and CDR2: MNHEY and SVGAGI. This CDR3 has 17 amino acids. This CDR3 reads CASSRTGSDYSNQPQHF.

The rearrangement uses TRBV19 and TRBJ1-3. Germline values: CDR1 LNHDA, CDR2 SQIVND (reference sequence). This CDR3 spans 14 amino acids. CDR3 amino acids: CASSKPTSGNTIYF.

V gene TRBV30 combines with J gene TRBJ2-7; there is no DNA to check the TCRdb D call of TRBD2. CDR1 is GTSNPN, CDR2 SVGIG, per germline (reference sequence). The CDR3 sequence is 14 residues long. This CDR3 is CAWSVSVAAYEQYF. The full variable domain, its missing parts supplied by reference TRBV30 and TRBJ2-7, is SQTIHQWPATLVQPVGSPLSLECTVEGTSNPNLYWYRQAAGRGLQLLFYSVGIGQISSEVPQNLSASRPQDRQFILSSKKLLLSDSGFYLCAWSVSVAAYEQYFGPGTRLTVT.

The rearrangement joins TRBV12-3 or TRBV12-4 to TRBJ1-2. The CDR3 covers 12 residues. The CDR3 protein is CASSFSDYGYTF.

The gene calls are TRBV18 and TRBJ2-5; the D call from TCRdb, TRBD2, cannot be confirmed without DNA. The CDR3 has 16 residues. Germline V gene sequence: CDR1 KGHSH, CDR2 LQKENI. The CDR3 sequence is CASSPGTSGNQETQYF.

The rearrangement uses TRBV5-1 and TRBJ2-3. The germline gives CDR1 SGHRS, CDR2 YFSETQ. The CDR3 is made up of 12 amino acids. CDR3 protein: CASSLDRDTQYF.

This clonotype is medium-sized by frequency. V is TRBV30 and J is TRBJ2-3; TCRdb outputs TRBD1, but without DNA this stays unchecked. The CDR3 has 13 amino acids. CDR1 and CDR2 (germline): GTSNPN, SVGIG (reference sequence). The CDR3 loop is CAWSEGAMDTQYF.